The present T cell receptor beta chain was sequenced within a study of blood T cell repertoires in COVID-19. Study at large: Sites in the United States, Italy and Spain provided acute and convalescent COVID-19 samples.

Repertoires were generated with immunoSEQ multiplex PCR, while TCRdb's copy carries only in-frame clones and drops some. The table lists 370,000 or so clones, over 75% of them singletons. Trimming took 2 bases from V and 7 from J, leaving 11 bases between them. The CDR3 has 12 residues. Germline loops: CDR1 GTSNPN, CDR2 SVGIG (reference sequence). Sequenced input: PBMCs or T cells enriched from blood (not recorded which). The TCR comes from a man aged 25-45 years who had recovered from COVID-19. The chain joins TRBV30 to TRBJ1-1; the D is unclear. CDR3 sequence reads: CAWSSGVGEAFF. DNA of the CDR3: TGTGCCTGGAGTTCCGGGGTCGGTGAAGCTTTCTTT.